The sequence of this T cell receptor beta chain was determined in a study of blood T cell repertoires in COVID-19. As for the study in general: Acute and convalescent COVID-19 specimens originated in the United States, Italy and Spain. PBMCs, B-cell-depleted T cells, or T cells were the source of the cDNA or gDNA that made up the material.

The germline V gene encodes CDR1 SGHVS and CDR2 FQNEAQ. The CDR3 sequence is 17 residues long. V shed 5 bases and J shed 1 base, with 19 bases lying between them. Authors' analysis steps: Researchers report that nucleated cell counts were estimated from reference gene primer amplification. TCRdb's copy holds only in-frame clones and misses some; the assay was immunoSEQ multiplex PCR. The V and J calls and clone size were taken over from that table, and D and trimming were inferred from the DNA. The table lists about 220,000 clones, roughly 80% of them singletons. The sample consisted of peripheral blood. The gene calls are TRBV7-8 and TRBJ2-3, with D possibly TRBD2 on 6 matching bases. This TCR derives from a woman in her sixties with acute or convalescent COVID-19. The CDR3 DNA reads TGTGCCAGCAGCCCAGGTCTGGGAGGCGGAGGCACAGATACGCAGTATTTT. Amino acids: CASSPGLGGGGTDTQYF. Drawing the rest from reference TRBV7-8 and TRBJ2-3, the complete variable domain is GAGVSQSPRYKVAKRGQDVALRCDPISGHVSLFWYQQALGQGPEFLTYFQNEAQLDKSGLPSDRFFAERPEGSVSTLKIQRTQQEDSAVYLCASSPGLGGGGTDTQYFGPGTRLTVL.